The 24 T cell receptor beta chains reported below all come from one sample, sequenced in a study of blood T cell repertoires in COVID-19. Sequencing used immunoSEQ multiplex PCR; TCRdb keeps in-frame clones, though not all of them. The data hold roughly 350,000 clones, with 85% observed a single time. The sample consisted of peripheral blood. The receptors were gathered from a woman aged 18-30 years with acute or convalescent COVID-19.

V usage is TRBV6-1 and J usage is TRBJ1-4; no definite D call. Germline-derived CDR1 and CDR2 are MNHNS and SASEGT. The CDR3 runs 13 residues. The V gene lost 3 bases and the J gene lost 3 bases, with 5 bases spanning the gap. CDR3 DNA sequence: TGTGCCAGCAGTGAGAGGGCTAATGAAAAACTGTTTTTT. Protein product: CASSERANEKLFF.

The chain recombines TRBV5-4 with TRBJ1-5; D may be TRBD1 (5 bases). The germline gives CDR1 SGHNT, CDR2 YYREEE (reference sequence). The CDR3 has 15 residues. V was pared by 0 bases and J by 3 bases, with 10 bases between. The CDR3 nucleotides read TGTGCCAGCAGCTTGGGCGGGGCTGACAATCAGCCCCAGCATTTT. Translated: CASSLGGADNQPQHF.

This clone was seen just once. The chain is built from TRBV19 and TRBJ2-1, with 10 bases matching TRBD1. The V gene end was trimmed by 4 bases and the J gene end by 8 bases; junction bases not matched to a gene: 14. Germline V lookup: CDR1 LNHDA, CDR2 SQIVND (reference sequence). This CDR3 spans 17 amino acids. CDR3 residues: CASSNPPLDRGTDEQFF. The CDR3 nucleotides read TGTGCCAGTAGTAATCCCCCCTTGGACAGGGGGACGGATGAGCAGTTCTTC.

The CDR3 nucleotides read TGCAGCGTTGAAGATCTGCGAGGGACAGGGGGCTACTACGAGCAGTACTTC. This sequence encodes CSVEDLRGTGGYYEQYF. The chain combines TRBV29-1 with TRBJ2-7; TRBD1 aligns across 12 bases. Germline V gene data show CDR1 as SQVTM and CDR2 as ANQGSEA. Trimming removed 0 bases from V and 3 bases from J; junction bases left unmatched: 9. The CDR3 is 17 residues long.

The V gene is TRBV9, the J gene TRBJ2-6; 8 bases align to TRBD1. Unmatched junction bases numbered 11, after V lost 3 bases and J lost 0 bases. Germline V CDR1 and CDR2: SGDLS, YYNGEE. This CDR3 comprises 19 residues. The CDR3: CASSGGRDRFYSGANVLTF. CDR3 nucleotide sequence: TGTGCCAGCAGCGGAGGTCGGGACAGGTTTTACTCTGGGGCCAACGTCCTGACTTTC.

This clone was observed once. This chain joins TRBV6-2 or TRBV6-3 and TRBJ1-4; D ambiguous. With 3 bases removed from V and 8 bases from J, the gap between germline ends came to 13 bases. CDR1 is MNHEY, CDR2 SVGEGT, per germline. The CDR3 consists of 14 residues. The CDR3 loop reads CASSYDGRGEKLFF. CDR3 nucleotides: TGTGCCAGCAGTTATGATGGTAGAGGGGAAAAACTGTTTTTT.

V is TRBV24-1 and J is TRBJ2-1; TRBD2 aligns across 12 bases. The CDR3 has 16 residues. In germline, CDR1 is KGHDR, CDR2 SFDVKD. With 9 bases clipped from V and 0 bases from J, the junction kept 5 bases outside the gene matches. The CDR3 DNA sequence: TGTGCCACCTCCCGGACTAGCGGGACCTCCTACAATGAGCAGTTCTTC. Translated: CATSRTSGTSYNEQFF.

This clone was seen only once. V gene TRBV28 combines with J gene TRBJ2-7; TRBD2 matches 8 bases. The V and J ends lost 5 bases and 6 bases, in that order; junction bases with no gene match: 6. This CDR3 is 13 amino acids long. The V gene's germline CDR1 is MDHEN and CDR2 SYDVKM. The CDR3 DNA follows: TGTGCCAGCAGTCTTAGCGGGATAGGCGAGCAGTACTTC. Translating it yields CASSLSGIGEQYF.

J is TRBJ2-7 and V is TRBV11-2; possible D gene TRBD2, 5 bases. CDR3 length: 13 amino acids. Germline CDR1 SGHAT, CDR2 FQNNGV. The V end lost 3 bases, the J end lost 9 bases, and 15 bases lay between the germline ends. DNA of the CDR3: TGTGCCAGCAGCTTCGAGTGGGAGTTGGGGCAGTACTTC. Translating it yields CASSFEWELGQYF.

The chain uses TRBV5-8 and TRBJ1-6, with unresolved D. V was pared by 4 bases and J by 8 bases, with 10 bases between. The germline gives CDR1 SGHTS, CDR2 YDEGEE. The CDR3 totals 13 residues. The CDR3 is CASSPIRDSPLHF. CDR3 in DNA: TGTGCCAGCAGCCCTATCCGGGATTCACCCCTCCACTTT. The full variable domain, in which reference TRBV5-8 and TRBJ1-6 provide the parts outside the CDR3, is EAGVTQSPTHLIKTRGQQATLRCSPISGHTSVYWYQQALGLGLQFLLWYDEGEERNRGNFPPRFSGRQFPNYSSELNVNALELEDSALYLCASSPIRDSPLHFGNGTRLTVT.

V usage is TRBV25-1 and J usage is TRBJ1-2; tentative D call: TRBD1 (5 bases). Germline V gene sequence: CDR1 MGHDK, CDR2 SYGVNS. The length of the CDR3 is 13 residues. V was pared by 4 bases and J by 8 bases, with 14 bases between. CDR3 sequence reads: CASSGPGGAGYTF. The CDR3 region has the DNA TGTGCCAGCAGTGGTCCAGGAGGGGCCGGCTACACCTTC.

This clone turned up a few times. V gene TRBV6-5 combines with J gene TRBJ1-5; TRBD1 matches 7 bases. Losses at the gene ends were 7 bases for V and 6 bases for J; bases not matched to a gene: 6. The CDR3 consists of 13 residues. Germline V gene sequence: CDR1 MNHEY, CDR2 SVGAGI. DNA for the CDR3: TGTGCCAGCACCCTCCAGGGGGGTCAGCCCCAGCATTTT. It codes for CASTLQGGQPQHF.

The chain combines TRBV6-5 with TRBJ1-5; 11 bases are shared with TRBD1. The V gene's germline CDR1 is MNHEY and CDR2 SVGAGI. V lost 6 bases to trimming and J lost 7 bases; unmatched junction nucleotides: 8. The length of the CDR3 is 15 residues. The DNA for the CDR3 is TGTGCCAGCAGCTTCGGGACAGGGGGGGCGCAGCCCCAGCATTTT. Translated: CASSFGTGGAQPQHF.

This chain joins TRBV30 and TRBJ1-1; a possible D gene is TRBD1 (5 bases). The length of the CDR3 is 12 residues. Trimming left V 1 base short and J 7 bases short, with 10 bases between. Germline-derived CDR1 and CDR2 are GTSNPN and SVGIG (reference sequence). The CDR3 DNA follows: TGTGCCTGGAGTGGGACAAATCATGAAGCTTTCTTT. Encoded protein: CAWSGTNHEAFF.

The rearrangement links TRBV5-1 to TRBJ2-2, with D perhaps matching TRBD1 (5 bases). This CDR3 is 15 amino acids long. In germline, CDR1 is SGHRS, CDR2 YFSETQ. The ends were cut back, 1 base at V and 1 base at J, with 8 bases in the middle. CDR3 protein: CASSLWGGNTGELFF. The CDR3 DNA is TGCGCCAGCAGCTTGTGGGGCGGGAACACCGGGGAGCTGTTTTTT.

The rearrangement uses TRBV7-9 and TRBJ1-4; no firm D call. Per germline, CDR1 SEHNR and CDR2 FQNEAQ (reference sequence). The CDR3 is 12 amino acids. Trimming removed 3 bases at V and 4 bases at J, with 3 bases between. The CDR3 sequence: CASSFSNEKLFF. Here the CDR3 DNA reads TGTGCCAGCAGCTTCAGTAATGAAAAACTGTTTTTT. The full variable domain, completed using reference TRBV7-9 and TRBJ1-4, is DTGVSQNPRHKITKRGQNVTFRCDPISEHNRLYWYRQTLGQGPEFLTYFQNEAQLEKSRLLSDRFSAERPKGSFSTLEIQRTEQGDSAMYLCASSFSNEKLFFGSGTQLSVL.

This clone was detected only a few times. The chain employs TRBV5-4 and TRBJ1-2; D is uncertain. The CDR3 totals 14 residues. Germline loops: CDR1 SGHNT, CDR2 YYREEE (reference sequence). The V end lost 6 bases, the J end lost 4 bases, and 16 bases lay between the germline ends. The CDR3 here is CASINERRGYGYTF. The CDR3 DNA reads as TGTGCCAGCATCAACGAACGGCGCGGCTATGGCTACACCTTC.

This sequence joins TRBV7-8 and TRBJ2-7; TRBD2 matches at 12 bases. The CDR3 loop spans 13 amino acids. Germline CDR1 SGHVS, CDR2 FQNEAQ. Losses at the gene ends were 5 bases for V and 6 bases for J; bases not matched to a gene: 2. The CDR3 region has the DNA TGTGCCAGCAGCGAGGGACTAGCGGGCGAGCAGTACTTC. Translating it yields CASSEGLAGEQYF.

This clone occurred a few times. The V and J genes are TRBV19 and TRBJ1-5; TRBD1 is a possible D gene (5 bases). Trimming pared 6 bases from V and 3 bases from J, leaving 9 bases between. CDR1 is LNHDA, CDR2 SQIVND, per germline (reference sequence). CDR3 length: 13 amino acids. CDR3 bases: TGTGCCAGTAGAAACAGGCTCAATCAGCCCCAGCATTTT. Its translation is CASRNRLNQPQHF.

The rearrangement joins TRBV5-4 to TRBJ1-2; D gene uncertain. From germline, CDR1 is SGHNT and CDR2 YYREEE (reference sequence). Trimming cost V 0 bases and J 5 bases, with 8 bases left between them. The CDR3 runs to 13 residues. The CDR3 spells CASSLVPEYGYTF. The CDR3 nucleotides are TGTGCCAGCAGCTTGGTACCCGAGTATGGCTACACCTTC.

The chain carries TRBV3-1 (or the pseudogene TRBV3-2) and TRBJ1-3; D gene ambiguous. The CDR3 length is 14 residues. Germline loops: CDR1 LGHDT, CDR2 YNNKEL (reference sequence). Trimming took off 2 bases at V and 0 bases at J, with 5 bases between the two ends. The DNA of the CDR3 is TGTGCCAGCAGCCAATTACACTCTGGAAACACCATATATTTT. It specifies CASSQLHSGNTIYF.

The rearrangement links TRBV7-2 to TRBJ2-5; D is perhaps TRBD2 (5 bases). Germline V lookup: CDR1 SGHTA, CDR2 FQGNSA. The CDR3 extends over 12 amino acids. The V and J ends lost 5 bases and 13 bases respectively, with 17 bases between them. The CDR3 protein is CASSQRMEVPYF. DNA of the CDR3: TGTGCCAGCAGCCAAAGAATGGAGGTTCCGTACTTC.

V is TRBV13 and J is TRBJ2-1; TRBD2 aligns across 9 bases. The germline CDR1 and CDR2 sequences are PRHDT and FYEKMQ (reference sequence). V lost 4 bases and J lost 5; bases outside the gene matches: 6. The CDR3 extends over 15 amino acids. CDR3 protein: CASSSPGTSNNEQFF. CDR3 nucleotides: TGTGCCAGCAGCTCCCCCGGGACTAGCAACAATGAGCAGTTCTTC.

The chain recombines TRBV7-3 with TRBJ1-5; weak D call: TRBD1 (6 bases). V lost 1 base to trimming and J lost 0 bases, with 13 bases between them. The CDR3 is 17 amino acids. Germline CDR1 and CDR2: SGHTA and FQGTGA. CDR3: CASSLKRTAYSNQPQHF. The CDR3 DNA reads as TGTGCCAGCAGCTTAAAAAGGACAGCCTATAGCAATCAGCCCCAGCATTTT.